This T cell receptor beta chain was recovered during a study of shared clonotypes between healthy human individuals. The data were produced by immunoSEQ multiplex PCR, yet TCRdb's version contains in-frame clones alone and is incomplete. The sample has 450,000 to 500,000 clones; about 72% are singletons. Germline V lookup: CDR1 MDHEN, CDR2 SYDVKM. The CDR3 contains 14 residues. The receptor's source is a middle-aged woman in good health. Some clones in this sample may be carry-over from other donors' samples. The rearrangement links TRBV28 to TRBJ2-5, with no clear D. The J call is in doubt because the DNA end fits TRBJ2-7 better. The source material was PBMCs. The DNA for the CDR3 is TGTGCCAGCAGTTTATGGGTAGCCTTCTACGAGCAGTACTTC. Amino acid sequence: CASSLWVAFYEQYF.